Listed below are T cell receptor beta chains from one sample, sequenced in a study of tumor-infiltrating lymphocytes in primary liver carcinoma. A single record per CDR3 protein comes from TCRdb applying MiXCR to the multiplex PCR reads. The sample consists of approximately 330,000 distinct CDR3 sequences, 65% of them appearing once. The sequenced sample was peripheral blood. These receptors came from a man in his forties with primary liver carcinoma and hepatitis B virus infection. CDR3s include the opening cysteine and the closing phenylalanine or tryptophan. D genes are given only for firm matches. Clone size is stated in some rows and not others, as once, few, many or a class when expanded.

j_call clone_size d_call v_call cdr3_aa
TRBJ2-3 . . TRBV29-1 CSVEGTQDSSIDTQYF
TRBJ1-4 many . TRBV6-5 CASSYGGSTNEKLFF
TRBJ2-5 . TRBD2 TRBV11-2 CASSEGLAGETQYF
TRBJ2-6 many TRBD1 TRBV5-5 CASSFPGQGIPGANVLTF
TRBJ2-1 . . TRBV12-3/TRBV12-4 CASTRQVIGDAQFF
TRBJ2-7 . . TRBV11-2 CASRSLAVHGFYERYF
TRBJ2-7 . TRBD2 TRBV10-3 CAIRGSGRAREQYF
TRBJ2-2 many . TRBV6-5 CASSYAQSTGELFF
TRBJ2-3 many TRBD2 TRBV5-1 CASSAGDRTADTQYF
TRBJ2-2 . . TRBV4-3 CASSQGKGGGTGELFF
TRBJ1-4 . TRBD1 TRBV4-3 CASSQGDRGTEKLFF
TRBJ2-7 many TRBD1 TRBV11-2 CASSHRGTYEQYF
TRBJ2-7 . . TRBV11-2 CASAIIGGVSYPTYEQYF
TRBJ2-7 . . TRBV11-3 CVSSLMSSAEQYF
TRBJ2-7 many TRBD2 TRBV12-3/TRBV12-4 CASRYMSSGTDEQYF
TRBJ2-3 . . TRBV11-2 CASSLILQGDTQYF
TRBJ2-1 many . TRBV6-6 CASNTEGYEQFF
TRBJ2-6 . TRBD1 TRBV6-5 CASGKRDRELVANVLTF
TRBJ1-4 many TRBD1 TRBV29-1 CSAQGEANEKLFF
TRBJ2-1 . TRBD2 TRBV11-2 CVSSRGTSGSSYNEQFF
TRBJ2-1 . TRBD2 TRBV11-3 CASSLAEGTGGQNEQFF
TRBJ2-1 . TRBD1 TRBV28 CASSLSGTGPSDEQFF
TRBJ1-6 few . TRBV6-5 CVSSYTRGDNSPLHF
TRBJ2-7 . . TRBV11-2 CASSRPRRPSEKYF
TRBJ2-7 . TRBD1 TRBV11-2 CPSNKPGQGEYEQYF
TRBJ2-2 many TRBD2 TRBV6-1 CATTSGSTGELFF
TRBJ2-1 . . TRBV4-3 CASSQEYLRESNEQSF
TRBJ2-3 . TRBD2 TRBV11-2 CASNTGLAGTADTQYF
TRBJ2-5 . . TRBV11-2 CASSAQGGCIGDQYF
TRBJ2-1 many TRBD2 TRBV12-3/TRBV12-4 CASSFSSGSELF
TRBJ2-7 once . TRBV2 CASSGGEQYF
TRBJ2-1 . TRBD2 TRBV12-3/TRBV12-4 CASSDHGLAGNEQFF
TRBJ2-3 few TRBD2 TRBV6-6 CASRVSGRGTDTQYF
TRBJ2-5 many . TRBV11-2 CASSLERTGETQYF
TRBJ2-3 . . TRBV5-6 CPSSLGSTDTQYF
TRBJ1-1 . . TRBV11-2 CAISPTAWHQKNTEAFF
TRBJ2-7 few TRBD1 TRBV6-5 CAGKANGQDSYEQYF
TRBJ2-1 . . TRBV5-4 CASSSPGDAYNEQFF
TRBJ2-1 . . TRBV7-2 CASSLLGRTHGEQFF
TRBJ2-1 many . TRBV11-3 CASSLRQSSYNEQFF
TRBJ1-2 . . TRBV11-2 CTSGLFQSSDYGYTF
TRBJ2-3 . TRBD2 TRBV11-2 CASSSTPSGPWSTQYF
TRBJ2-7 . . TRBV30 CAWSLTQINYEQYF